This TCR beta chain was obtained from a study of shared clonotypes between healthy human individuals. Study-wide results and caveats: Few donors limited the genetic and exposure-history diversity represented. Clonotype sharing among donors likely depends on sequencing depth. The study generally estimated greater richness for naive than memory subsets.

In regard to this clone: Its antigen is as yet unknown.

This CDR3 spans 15 amino acids. Germline CDR1 SGDLS, CDR2 YYNGEE. V was shortened by 0 bases and J by 7 bases, with 17 bases between the two germline ends. TCRdb's table, derived via immunoSEQ multiplex PCR, lists solely in-frame clones and lacks some. The sample lists 2 million to 3 million clones; 93% were seen once. This clonotype was sampled from a young man in good health. Some clones in this sample may be carry-over from other donors' samples. Material: naive CD4+ T cells from PBMCs. Subset reported: CD45RA+ positively selected. J is TRBJ2-7 and V is TRBV9, with D possibly being TRBD1 (6 bases). This chain's CDR3 is CASSVDSRGVGEQYF. CDR3 DNA: TGTGCCAGCAGCGTAGATTCCAGGGGAGTGGGGGAGCAGTACTTC.